Presented here are 13 T cell receptor beta chains from one specimen sequenced in a study of cytotoxic CD8 clonotypes in ibrutinib-treated CLL (dated by TCRdb to the early 2020s). Receptor libraries were prepared by the immunoSEQ multiplex PCR assay. Entries here come from immuneACCESS through TCRdb and include only in-frame sequences with V and J called. Some clones fail to appear in such tables; in the studies checked, an unresolved V gene covers under half of the shortfall, and the cause of the remainder is unknown. For this sample the table gives about 120,000 clones, of which more than 55% were detected only once. The ten largest account for about 39% of the sample. The time point label, as the study defines it: 20 to 25 months on ibrutinib. Sample: PBMCs, taken after 24 months of ibrutinib treatment. The receptor set was obtained from a human donor with chronic lymphocytic leukemia.

The table lists this clone with a few counts. The rearrangement links TRBV11-3 to TRBJ1-1; 7 bases match TRBD1. V was pared by 5 bases and J by 1 base, with 7 bases of the junction left unmatched. Germline CDR1 is SGHNT and CDR2 is YENEEA. CDR3 length equals 15 residues. The CDR3 DNA reads as TGTGCCAGCAGCGCCCGGACAGGCCCGAACACTGAAGCTTTCTTT. This sequence encodes CASSARTGPNTEAFF.

The rearrangement joins TRBV10-3 to TRBJ2-2; D gene uncertain. CDR1 ENHRY and CDR2 SYGVKD come from the germline V gene. Trimming removed 3 bases from V and 1 base from J, with 3 bases in between. The CDR3 contains 13 residues. DNA of the CDR3: TGTGCCATCAGTGAAGAGAACACCGGGGAGCTGTTTTTT. It encodes CAISEENTGELFF.

This CDR3 is CASSEKADYGYTF. CDR3 nucleotide sequence: TGTGCCAGCAGTGAAAAGGCAGACTATGGCTACACCTTC. V gene TRBV2 combines with J gene TRBJ1-2; D is uncertain. Trimming stripped 2 bases from V and 3 bases from J, with 7 bases between. CDR3 size: 13 residues. From germline, CDR1 is SNHLY and CDR2 FYNNEI.

Note on this clone: The junction and the germline gene differ at one end; a read error may be behind it. The chain uses TRBV7-7 and TRBJ2-3; TRBD2 is a possible D gene (6 bases). CDR1 and CDR2 (germline): SSHAT, FNYEAQ (reference sequence). This CDR3 is built from 15 residues. The CDR3 DNA reads TGTGCTAGCAGCTCCACGGGACTCAGCACAGATACGCAGTATTTT. This codes for CASSSTGLSTDTQYF.

The V gene is TRBV30, the J gene TRBJ2-5; the D gene could be TRBD1 or TRBD2 (5 bases each). Germline CDR1 and CDR2: GTSNPN and SVGIG (reference sequence). V was cut by 3 bases and J by 4 bases, with 9 bases left in between. The CDR3 loop spans 12 amino acids. CDR3: CAWSPGAETQYF. In DNA, the CDR3 is TGTGCCTGGAGCCCCGGGGCAGAGACCCAGTACTTC.

CDR3 residues: CASSGTAASNQPQHF. The CDR3, as DNA: TGTGCCAGCAGTGGGACGGCCGCGAGCAATCAGCCCCAGCATTTT. The rearrangement links TRBV2 to TRBJ1-5, with D unclear. V dropped 4 bases and J dropped 1 base, with 11 bases sitting between them. Per the germline V gene, CDR1 is SNHLY and CDR2 is FYNNEI. The CDR3 runs 15 residues.

This clone showed up just a few times. The chain uses TRBV7-2 and TRBJ2-3; the D call may be TRBD1 or TRBD2 (5 bases each). In germline, CDR1 is SGHTA, CDR2 FQGNSA. V was trimmed by 2 bases and J by 4 bases, leaving 7 bases between them. The CDR3 is 13 residues long. The DNA of the CDR3 is TGTGCCAGCAGCTTATTGGGGGCAGATACGCAGTATTTT. Amino acids: CASSLLGADTQYF.

This clone showed up many times. The chain couples TRBV2 to TRBJ2-2, with 12 bases lining up with TRBD2. The V segment lost 6 bases and the J segment 5 bases; nucleotides outside the gene matches: 4. Germline CDR1 is SNHLY and CDR2 is FYNNEI. The CDR3 is 15 residues long. CDR3 sequence: CASSPSGGATGELFF. DNA of the CDR3: TGTGCCAGCAGCCCTAGCGGGGGGGCGACCGGGGAGCTGTTTTTT.

V and J are TRBV10-2 and TRBJ1-1; 8 bases align to TRBD1. Germline V gene data show CDR1 as WSHSY and CDR2 as SAAADI. CDR3 length: 14 residues. V shed 2 bases, J shed 5 bases, and the junction held 4 bases outside the gene matches. For the CDR3, the DNA is TGCGCCAGCAGTGAGCAGGGGGCGTCGACTGAAGCTTTCTTT. This encodes CASSEQGASTEAFF.

There are a few counts of this clone. CDR3 region: CASSQGKGSTEAFF. DNA for the CDR3: TGCGCCAGCAGCCAAGGAAAGGGTAGCACTGAAGCTTTCTTT. The rearrangement uses TRBV4-1 and TRBJ1-1; D is unresolved. This CDR3 comprises 14 residues. V was clipped by 1 base and J by 4 bases, with 10 bases between them. CDR1 and CDR2 (germline): MGHRA, YSYEKL.

This chain links TRBV4-3 with TRBJ2-5; D might be TRBD1 (6 bases). Germline assignment: CDR1 LGHNA and CDR2 YSLEER. Between the trimmed V and J ends, which lost 4 bases and 4 bases, there was a span of 13 bases. The CDR3 has 14 amino acids. The CDR3 region is CASSPATGLETQYF. The CDR3 DNA follows: TGCGCCAGCAGCCCAGCGACAGGATTAGAGACCCAGTACTTC.

This clone was picked up a small number of times. The V call is TRBV28, the J call TRBJ2-7; maybe TRBD1 (6 bases). V shed 2 bases and J shed 0 bases, with 14 bases lying between them. Germline CDR1 is MDHEN and CDR2 is SYDVKM. The CDR3 spans 16 residues. CDR3 residues: CASSLPGQLSSYEQYF. Here the CDR3 DNA reads TGTGCCAGCAGTTTACCCGGACAGTTGAGCTCCTACGAGCAGTACTTC.

The chain carries TRBV7-3 and TRBJ2-1; the D gene is possibly TRBD1 (5 bases). The CDR3 is 16 residues long. Per the germline V gene, CDR1 is SGHTA and CDR2 is FQGTGA. V gave up 2 bases and J gave up 2 bases, with 13 bases separating them. This CDR3 is CASSLYPQGTYNEQFF. The CDR3 nucleotides read TGTGCCAGCAGCTTATATCCCCAGGGCACCTACAATGAGCAGTTCTTC.